A single sample is the source of the 10 T cell receptor beta chains below, sequenced in a study of Graves' ophthalmopathy and Graves' hyperthyroidism. Transcripts of RNA were the source for amplifying TCR beta CDR3 regions. An initial RT-PCR round employing HTBI primers preceded a second-round multiplex PCR. TCRdb fed the multiplex PCR reads into MiXCR, producing one record per CDR3 protein. Altogether approximately 1.2 million distinct CDR3 sequences are present, about two fifths being singletons, with the ten largest covering more than 9.5%. Sequencing used peripheral blood or thyroid tissue (not recorded which). The receptors originated from an adult man with Graves' hyperthyroidism.

Written as DNA, the CDR3 is TGCAGCGTTGCATGGGACAGGGTCCTGACTTTC. Translating it yields CSVAWDRVLTF. V gene TRBV29-1 combines with J gene TRBJ2-6, with 8 bases identical to TRBD1. The CDR3 sequence is 11 residues long. Germline CDR1 and CDR2: SQVTM and ANQGSEA. With 4 bases clipped from V and 13 bases from J, the junction kept 3 bases outside the gene matches.

This clonotype was seen ten or more times. V and J are TRBV24-1 and TRBJ2-7; 10 nucleotides agree with TRBD2. Germline V lookup: CDR1 KGHDR, CDR2 SFDVKD. The CDR3 has 14 amino acids. Losses at the gene ends were 2 bases for V and 5 bases for J; bases not matched to a gene: 2. CDR3 coding DNA: TGTGCCACCAGTGATTCCGGGACTAGCGACGAGCAGTACTTC. Translation: CATSDSGTSDEQYF.

This clonotype was counted many times. V usage is TRBV6-2 or TRBV6-3 and J usage is TRBJ1-5; the D gene is possibly TRBD1 (5 bases). CDR3 length: 13 residues. CDR1 is MNHEY, CDR2 SVGEGT, per germline. V dropped 5 bases and J dropped 7 bases, with 12 bases sitting between them. The CDR3 protein is CASSTTAGQPQHF. The CDR3 nucleotides read TGTGCCAGCAGTACGACAGCAGGACAGCCCCAGCATTTT.

On this clonotype: The CDR3 does not end in the conserved phenylalanine or tryptophan, so this is likely a read error. The V and J genes are TRBV10-3 and TRBJ1-1; unclear D gene. Trimming shortened V by 10 bases and J by 2 bases, and 11 bases separated the two germline ends. The CDR3 consists of 12 residues. Germline assignment: CDR1 ENHRY and CDR2 SYGVKD. CDR3 DNA sequence: TGTGCCAATTCTGCCGAAAACACTGAAGCTTTCCTT. Translation: CANSAENTEAFL.

The J gene is TRBJ1-6, the V gene TRBV2; D not resolved. The CDR3 is made up of 16 amino acids. V was pared by 7 bases and J by 7 bases, with 20 bases between. In germline, CDR1 is SNHLY, CDR2 FYNNEI. In DNA, the CDR3 is TGTGCCAGCAAGCACGTTGGGCCATCATCGAATTCACCCCTCCACTTT. Translating it yields CASKHVGPSSNSPLHF.

The chain uses TRBV2 and TRBJ2-5, with D perhaps matching TRBD2 (5 bases). V lost 7 bases and J 6 bases, leaving 18 bases between the germline ends. The CDR3 extends over 14 amino acids. Per germline, CDR1 SNHLY and CDR2 FYNNEI. The CDR3 region has the DNA TGTGCCAGCACCCGATGGGGTAGCGCAAAGACCCAGTACTTC. It specifies CASTRWGSAKTQYF.

This clonotype was detected only a few times. The V gene is TRBV5-1, the J gene TRBJ1-1, with D maybe TRBD1 (6 bases). With 3 bases removed from V and 0 bases from J, the gap between germline ends came to 15 bases. Germline V gene data show CDR1 as SGHRS and CDR2 as YFSETQ. This CDR3 is 16 amino acids long. CDR3: CASSSQPPGVNTEAFF. The CDR3 DNA follows: TGCGCCAGCAGCTCACAACCCCCAGGGGTGAACACTGAAGCTTTCTTT.

The table lists this clonotype with many counts. Relative to the germline gene, one junction end is altered; a read error may explain this. This sequence joins TRBV7-3 and TRBJ2-2, with TRBD1 identical over 9 bases. The CDR3 covers 17 residues. CDR1 and CDR2 (germline): SGHTA, FQGTGA. CDR3 region: CASSHNLDRGGTGELFF. CDR3 DNA: TGCGCCAGCAGCCACAACCTGGACAGGGGTGGCACCGGGGAGCTGTTTTTT.

In this sample, this clonotype turned up many times. The J gene is TRBJ2-2, the V gene TRBV9; D is possibly TRBD2 (5 bases). V was cut by 3 bases and J by 5 bases, with 14 bases left in between. Germline CDR1 is SGDLS and CDR2 is YYNGEE. CDR3 size: 15 residues. CDR3 region: CASSAEGSYTGELFF. CDR3 DNA: TGTGCCAGCAGCGCAGAGGGTTCCTATACCGGGGAGCTGTTTTTT. Complete variable domain (other parts from reference TRBV9 and TRBJ2-2): DSGVTQTPKHLITATGQRVTLRCSPRSGDLSVYWYQQSLDQGLQFLIQYYNGEERAKGNILERFSAQQFPDLHSELNLSSLELGDSALYFCASSAEGSYTGELFFGEGSRLTVL.

This clonotype appeared many times. The chain carries TRBV20-1 and TRBJ1-1; D gene uncertain. Germline V gene lookup returns CDR1 DFQATT and CDR2 SNEGSKA (reference sequence). V dropped 1 base and J dropped 0 bases, with 0 bases sitting between them. The CDR3 covers 11 residues. The CDR3 DNA is TGCAGTGCTAGAGTGAACACTGAAGCTTTCTTT. Translated, it gives CSARVNTEAFF.